The sequence of this T cell receptor (beta chain) was determined in a study of beta chain features in type 1 diabetes. Study findings and constraints: Type 1 diabetes patients had fewer VDJ junction insertions and more deletions. Moderately but significantly shorter TCRB CDR3s were found in Type 1 diabetes patients in all four CD4+ subsets.

CD45RO/CCR7/CD25/CD127/CD95/CD27 separated CD4+ naive, central memory, regulatory and stem cell-like memory cells by sorting. In its sample, this clone was seen a few times. Its antigen is not identified. Other DNA sequences in this specimen translate into the identical CDR3. As every portion of the isolated RNA was reverse transcribed, the sequencing read expressed TCRB transcripts. Profiling relied on immunoSEQ multiplex PCR, and the TCRdb table lists in-frame clones only, not all of them. The data show about 340,000 clones, less than 15% seen once. V lost 0 bases and J lost 2, with 8 bases in between. The CDR3 runs 14 residues. Per the germline V gene, CDR1 is SGHTA and CDR2 is FQGNSA.

The receptor was isolated from a woman aged 18-29 years with type 1 diabetes. The sample consisted of naive CD4+ T cells from blood. The chain has TRBV7-2 and TRBJ2-7; possibly TRBD2 for D (6 bases). The DNA of the CDR3 is TGTGCCAGCAGCTTAGCGGGGGGAGCCTACGAGCAGTACTTC. It is translated as CASSLAGGAYEQYF.